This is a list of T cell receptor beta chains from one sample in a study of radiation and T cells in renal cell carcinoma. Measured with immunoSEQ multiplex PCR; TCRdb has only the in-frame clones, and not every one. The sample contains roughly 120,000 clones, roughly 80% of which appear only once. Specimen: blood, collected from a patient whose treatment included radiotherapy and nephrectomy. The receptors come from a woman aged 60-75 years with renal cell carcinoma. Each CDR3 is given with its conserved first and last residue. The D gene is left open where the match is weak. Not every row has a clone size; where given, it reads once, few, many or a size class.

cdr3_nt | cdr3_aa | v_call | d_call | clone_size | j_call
TGTGCCAGCAGCTTAGCGGAGAGGGGGCGGGAGCAGTACTTC | CASSLAERGREQYF | TRBV7-9 | TRBD1 | - | TRBJ2-7
TGTGCCAGCAGTAGCGGACTAGCGGGAGGGGATGAGCAGTTCTTC | CASSSGLAGGDEQFF | TRBV28 | TRBD2 | - | TRBJ2-1
TGTGCCAGCAGCTTAAGTACTAGCGGGGGTTACGAGCAGTACTTC | CASSLSTSGGYEQYF | TRBV5-4 | TRBD2 | - | TRBJ2-7
TGTGCCAGCAACCGTGTGGGCTACACCTTC | CASNRVGYTF | TRBV27 | - | - | TRBJ1-2
TGTGCCAGCAGCGAGGGACAGGGGGCGTACACAGATACGCAGTATTTT | CASSEGQGAYTDTQYF | TRBV9 | TRBD1 | - | TRBJ2-3
TGTGCCAGCAGTGAACCTGGCGAGCAGTACTTC | CASSEPGEQYF | TRBV6-1 | - | - | TRBJ2-7
TGCAGCGTTGTGCGGGGGGGCGTCGACACCGGGGAGCTGTTTTTT | CSVVRGGVDTGELFF | TRBV29-1 | TRBD2 | - | TRBJ2-2
TGTGCCAGCAGCTTAAATACGGGGCGCACTGAAGCTTTCTTT | CASSLNTGRTEAFF | TRBV7-2 | - | - | TRBJ1-1
TGTGCCAGCAGTGGACAGGATCTAGGAGCTTTCTTT | CASSGQDLGAFF | TRBV6-5 | TRBD1 | few | TRBJ1-1
TGTGCCAGCAGTTTCCGACAGGGACCGAACACTGAAGCTTTCTTT | CASSFRQGPNTEAFF | TRBV28 | TRBD1 | - | TRBJ1-1
TGTGCCACTCTACACGGGTTCAACACTGAAGCTTTCTTT | CATLHGFNTEAFF | TRBV19 | - | - | TRBJ1-1
TGCGCCAGCAGCGGCACAGGGGGCGCGGAGACCCAGTACTTC | CASSGTGGAETQYF | TRBV5-1 | TRBD1 | - | TRBJ2-5
TGTGCCAGCAGACCCGGACAGGGGGGGATCTACGAGCAGTACTTC | CASRPGQGGIYEQYF | TRBV7-9 | TRBD1 | - | TRBJ2-7
TGTGCCAGCAGCCTCCCGGGACAGGATCTCTATGGCTACACCTTC | CASSLPGQDLYGYTF | TRBV28 | TRBD1 | once | TRBJ1-2
TGTGTGACTGGGACAGGGGGAGATGGCTGCACCTTC | CVTGTGGDGCTF | TRBV7-9 | TRBD1 | - | TRBJ1-2
TGTGCCTGGAGTGTAACAGGGTACAATGAGCAGTTCTTC | CAWSVTGYNEQFF | TRBV30 | - | - | TRBJ2-1
TGTGCCAGCAGCTTGATATATGGGATGGGGACTGAAGCTTTCTTT | CASSLIYGMGTEAFF | TRBV5-4 | - | - | TRBJ1-1
TGTGCCAGCAGCGCAAAACAGGGGCCCCTTAACTATGGCTACACCTTC | CASSAKQGPLNYGYTF | TRBV9 | TRBD1 | - | TRBJ1-2
TGTGCCAGCCGACCACCGACAGGGGGAAGGAATGGCTACACCTTC | CASRPPTGGRNGYTF | TRBV6-5 | TRBD1 | - | TRBJ1-2
TGTGCCAGCAGCTCAGTATGGTATGGCTACACCTTC | CASSSVWYGYTF | TRBV7-9 | - | few | TRBJ1-2
TGTGCCAGCAGCGGACTGGGACAGAAAGACTACGAGCAGTACTTC | CASSGLGQKDYEQYF | TRBV28 | TRBD1 | - | TRBJ2-7
TGTGCCAGCAGTTGGACAGGGCTGGCTGGCTACACCTTC | CASSWTGLAGYTF | TRBV28 | TRBD1 | - | TRBJ1-2